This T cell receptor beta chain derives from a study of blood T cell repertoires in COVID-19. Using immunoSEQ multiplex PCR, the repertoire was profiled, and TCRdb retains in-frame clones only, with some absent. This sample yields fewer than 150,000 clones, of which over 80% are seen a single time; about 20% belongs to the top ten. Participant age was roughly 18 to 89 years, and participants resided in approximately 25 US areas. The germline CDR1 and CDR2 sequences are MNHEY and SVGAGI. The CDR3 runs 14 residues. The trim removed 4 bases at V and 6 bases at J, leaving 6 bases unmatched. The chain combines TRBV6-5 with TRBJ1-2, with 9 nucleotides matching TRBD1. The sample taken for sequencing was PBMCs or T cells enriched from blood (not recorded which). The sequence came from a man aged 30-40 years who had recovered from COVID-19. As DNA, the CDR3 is TGTGCCAGCAGTTTACAGGGGGCGATGGATGGCTACACCTTC. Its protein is CASSLQGAMDGYTF.